This TCR beta chain was recorded in a study of spatial heterogeneity in lung cancer. Germline V gives CDR1 MNHEY, CDR2 SMNVEV (reference sequence). The V end lost 6 bases, the J end lost 3 bases, and 12 bases lay between the germline ends. The CDR3 is made up of 14 amino acids. This clonotype has only a few counts. TCRdb ran MiXCR on the 5' RACE reads and lists one entry per CDR3 protein. This sample has around 3,200 distinct CDR3 sequences, with about 15% found just once. Time point given: sample taken at primary tumor resection. Unsorted whole RNA samples from tumor, nontumor lung or frozen PBMC were sequenced.

This clonotype was sampled from a female donor with early-stage non-small cell lung cancer. The source was PBMCs, collected at surgery. V and J are TRBV27 and TRBJ1-3; possible D gene TRBD1, 6 bases. The CDR3 sequence is CASRGTGYGNTIYF. Here the CDR3 DNA reads TGTGCCAGCAGAGGTACAGGGTATGGAAACACCATATATTTT.